One and the same sample provided the 18 T cell receptor beta chains below, sequenced in a study of OX40 agonist ivuxolimab in advanced cancers. Libraries were prepared by immunoSEQ multiplex PCR; TCRdb keeps only in-frame clonotypes and omits some of them. The data contain roughly 100,000 clones, roughly 84% of them seen just once; the ten biggest clones take up around 1.1%. This specimen was CD4+ or CD8+ T cells sorted from blood, taken in a trial of the OX40 agonist ivuxolimab. These receptor sequences come from an adult with an advanced solid tumor such as melanoma, head and neck, liver or kidney cancer.

This clone appeared a single time. CDR3 sequence (DNA): TGTGCCAGCAGCCAAGAAGCGGGGGGGCGGTCCTACAATGAGCAGTTCTTC. This translates into CASSQEAGGRSYNEQFF. The chain joins TRBV14 to TRBJ2-1, with TRBD2 matching over 10 bases. CDR3 length equals 17 residues. The germline V gene has CDR1 SGHDN and CDR2 FVKESK. Unmatched junction bases numbered 3, after V lost 0 bases and J lost 1 base.

For the CDR3, the DNA is TGTGCCAGCAGCCCAGAGCGGGTGAACACTGAAGCTTTCTTT. This codes for CASSPERVNTEAFF. This chain joins TRBV5-6 and TRBJ1-1; D is undetermined. The CDR3 length is 14 residues. The germline V and J ends were trimmed by 4 bases and 0 bases, with 10 bases remaining between them. Per the germline V gene, CDR1 is SGHDT and CDR2 is YYEEEE.

The chain couples TRBV5-1 to TRBJ2-3; 8 nucleotides match TRBD1. J gave up 2 bases and V 4 bases, and 3 bases lay outside the gene matches. The length of the CDR3 is 14 residues. Germline V gene data show CDR1 as SGHRS and CDR2 as YFSETQ. CDR3 bases: TGCGCCAGCAGCGGGGGACAGGACACAGATACGCAGTATTTT. It is translated as CASSGGQDTDTQYF.

The chain uses TRBV14 and TRBJ1-1, with unresolved D. CDR3 length equals 14 residues. V was cut by 0 bases and J by 1 base, with 6 bases left in between. Germline V lookup: CDR1 SGHDN, CDR2 FVKESK. The CDR3 region has the DNA TGTGCCAGCAGCCAAGATGGCCGGAACACTGAAGCTTTCTTT. Its protein is CASSQDGRNTEAFF.

The gene calls are TRBV7-2 and TRBJ2-5, with 16 bases identical to TRBD2. This CDR3 contains 15 residues. The V gene's germline CDR1 is SGHTA and CDR2 FQGNSA. V dropped 4 bases and J dropped 5; count of bases not matched to a gene: 1. The DNA of the CDR3 is TGTGCCAGCAGCTGGGGACTAGCGGGGGGGGAGACCCAGTACTTC. Protein: CASSWGLAGGETQYF.

The rearrangement joins TRBV19 to TRBJ1-2; possibly TRBD1 for D (6 bases). V was cut by 5 bases and J by 2 bases, with 12 bases left in between. The CDR3 length is 14 residues. The germline CDR1 and CDR2 sequences are LNHDA and SQIVND (reference sequence). The CDR3 nucleotides read TGTGCCAGTAGTGCGGGGGGGCGAAACTATGGCTACACCTTC. Translating gives CASSAGGRNYGYTF.

The chain recombines TRBV4-3 with TRBJ2-1; 9 bases are a match to TRBD1. The CDR3 contains 15 residues. With 0 bases clipped from V and 8 bases from J, the junction kept 5 bases outside the gene matches. Germline loops: CDR1 LGHNA, CDR2 YSLEER. Here the CDR3 reads CASSQEIQGADEQFF. The CDR3 nucleotides are TGCGCCAGCAGCCAAGAGATACAGGGGGCCGATGAGCAGTTCTTC.

J is TRBJ1-2 and V is TRBV6-1; possible D gene TRBD1, 6 bases. The CDR3 consists of 13 residues. Trimming removed 6 bases at V and 8 bases at J, with 16 bases between. Germline values: CDR1 MNHNS, CDR2 SASEGT. CDR3 in amino acids: CASSRTGRGGYTF. CDR3 coding DNA: TGTGCCAGCAGCCGCACCGGCAGGGGAGGCTACACCTTC.

In its sample, this clone was seen once. The rearrangement joins TRBV29-1 to TRBJ2-4, with a tentative D call TRBD2 (5 bases). The CDR3 is 16 amino acids. Trimming removed 5 bases from V and 2 bases from J, with 19 bases in between. Germline V gene data show CDR1 as SQVTM and CDR2 as ANQGSEA. CDR3 sequence reads: CSVQEYWEFPKNIQYF. The CDR3 coding sequence is TGCAGCGTTCAGGAATACTGGGAGTTCCCCAAAAACATTCAGTACTTC. Drawing the rest from reference TRBV29-1 and TRBJ2-4, the complete variable domain is SAVISQKPSRDICQRGTSLTIQCQVDSQVTMMFWYRQQPGQSLTLIATANQGSEATYESGFVIDKFPISRPNLTFSTLTVSNMSPEDSSIYLCSVQEYWEFPKNIQYFGAGTRLSVL.

The chain joins TRBV6-4 to TRBJ2-1; D uncertain. The CDR3 runs 9 residues. Trimming stripped 11 bases from V and 10 bases from J, with 9 bases between. Germline CDR1 reads MRHNA; CDR2 reads SNTAGT. In DNA form, the CDR3 reads TGTGCCCGCGTAAGCGAGCAGTTCTTC. Protein product: CARVSEQFF.

This clone was recorded only once. This chain connects TRBV5-1 to TRBJ1-1; 11 bases line up with TRBD1. The V gene's germline CDR1 is SGHRS and CDR2 YFSETQ. V lost 2 bases to trimming and J lost 4 bases; unmatched junction nucleotides: 7. The CDR3 runs 16 residues. In DNA form, the CDR3 reads TGCGCCAGCAGCTTCGGACAGGGGGCGGGAGGCACTGAAGCTTTCTTT. This encodes CASSFGQGAGGTEAFF.

This clone occurred a few times. This rearrangement joins TRBV15 to TRBJ2-6; D gene unclear. Trimming took 0 bases from V and 0 from J, leaving 0 bases between them. The CDR3 loop spans 14 amino acids. Germline loops: CDR1 LNHNV, CDR2 YYDKDF (reference sequence). The CDR3: CATSRDSGANVLTF. CDR3 bases: TGTGCCACCAGCAGAGACTCTGGGGCCAACGTCCTGACTTTC.

The V and J genes are TRBV6-1 and TRBJ1-1; D remains ambiguous. V shed 8 bases and J shed 0 bases, with 13 bases lying between them. The CDR3 has 14 residues. Germline CDR1 MNHNS, CDR2 SASEGT. The CDR3: CASRLAGLNTEAFF. The CDR3 nucleotides read TGTGCCAGCCGCCTCGCGGGATTGAACACTGAAGCTTTCTTT.

The rearrangement links TRBV11-2 to TRBJ2-6; D not certain. CDR1 and CDR2 (germline): SGHAT, FQNNGV. Between the trimmed V and J ends, which lost 5 bases and 5 bases, there was a span of 7 bases. The CDR3 has 13 residues. The CDR3 is CASSGLRANVLTF. In DNA, the CDR3 is TGTGCCAGCAGCGGCCTGCGGGCCAACGTCCTGACTTTC.

The J gene is TRBJ1-4, the V gene TRBV7-2, with TRBD1 matching over 7 bases. The length of the CDR3 is 16 residues. With V trimmed by 5 bases and J by 7 bases, 13 bases remained unmatched. Germline V gene lookup returns CDR1 SGHTA and CDR2 FQGNSA. For the CDR3, the DNA is TGTGCCAGCAGCCCCCGATTGACAGGGTCAGGTGAAAAACTGTTTTTT. Its protein product is CASSPRLTGSGEKLFF.

The chain couples TRBV18 to TRBJ2-6; no definite D call. Trimming removed 4 bases at V and 1 base at J, with 11 bases between. This CDR3 comprises 16 residues. Germline-derived CDR1 and CDR2 are KGHSH and LQKENI. CDR3 protein: CASSLQVKSGANVLTF. In DNA form, the CDR3 reads TGTGCCAGCTCACTTCAGGTAAAGTCTGGGGCCAACGTCCTGACTTTC. The full variable domain, rest sourced from reference TRBV18 and TRBJ2-6, is NAGVMQNPRHLVRRRGQEARLRCSPMKGHSHVYWYRQLPEEGLKFMVYLQKENIIDESGMPKERFSAEFPKEGPSILRIQQVVRGDSAAYFCASSLQVKSGANVLTFGAGSRLTVL.

The genes are TRBV5-4 and TRBJ2-3; D assignment may be TRBD1 or TRBD2 (6 bases each). The ends were cut back, 3 bases at V and 0 bases at J, with 11 bases in the middle. Germline CDR1 is SGHNT and CDR2 is YYREEE (reference sequence). The CDR3 totals 15 residues. CDR3 residues: CASSSGGPSTDTQYF. The CDR3 DNA reads TGTGCCAGCAGCTCTGGGGGGCCAAGCACAGATACGCAGTATTTT. Full variable domain (outside the CDR3, taken from reference TRBV5-4 and TRBJ2-3): ETGVTQSPTHLIKTRGQQVTLRCSSQSGHNTVSWYQQALGQGPQFIFQYYREEENGRGNFPPRFSGLQFPNYSSELNVNALELDDSALYLCASSSGGPSTDTQYFGPGTRLTVL.

This chain connects TRBV5-4 to TRBJ1-6; 7 bases fit TRBD1. J was trimmed by 0 bases and V by 4 bases; bases with no gene match: 4. The germline V gene has CDR1 SGHNT and CDR2 YYREEE (reference sequence). The CDR3 spans 16 residues. The CDR3: CASSQQGSSYNSPLHF. In DNA form, the CDR3 reads TGTGCCAGCAGCCAACAGGGGAGCTCCTATAATTCACCCCTCCACTTT. Drawing the rest from reference TRBV5-4 and TRBJ1-6, the complete variable domain is ETGVTQSPTHLIKTRGQQVTLRCSSQSGHNTVSWYQQALGQGPQFIFQYYREEENGRGNFPPRFSGLQFPNYSSELNVNALELDDSALYLCASSQQGSSYNSPLHFGNGTRLTVT.